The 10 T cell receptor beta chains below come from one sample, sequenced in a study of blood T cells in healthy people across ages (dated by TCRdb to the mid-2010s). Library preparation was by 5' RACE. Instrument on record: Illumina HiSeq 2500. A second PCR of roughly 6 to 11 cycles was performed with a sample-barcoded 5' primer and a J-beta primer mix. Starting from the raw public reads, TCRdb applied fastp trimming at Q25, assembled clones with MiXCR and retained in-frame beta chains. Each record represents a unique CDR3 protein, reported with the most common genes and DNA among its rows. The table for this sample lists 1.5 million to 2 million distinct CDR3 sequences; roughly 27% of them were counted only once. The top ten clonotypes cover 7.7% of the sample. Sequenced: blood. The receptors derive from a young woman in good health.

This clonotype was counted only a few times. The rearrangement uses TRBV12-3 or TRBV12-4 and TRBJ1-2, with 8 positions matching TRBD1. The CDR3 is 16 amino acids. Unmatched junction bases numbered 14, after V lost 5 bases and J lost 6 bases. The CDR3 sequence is CASSPHAQGVEDGYTF. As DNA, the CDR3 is TGTGCCAGCAGTCCGCACGCACAGGGGGTTGAGGATGGCTACACCTTC.

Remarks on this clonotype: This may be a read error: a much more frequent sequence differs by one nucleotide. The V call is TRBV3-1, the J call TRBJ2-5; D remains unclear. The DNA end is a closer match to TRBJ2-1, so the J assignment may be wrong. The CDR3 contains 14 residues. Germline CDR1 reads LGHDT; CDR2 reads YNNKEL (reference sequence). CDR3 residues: CASSPSLYGETQFF. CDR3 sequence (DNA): TGTGCCAGCAGCCCCAGCCTATATGGAGAGACCCAGTTCTTC.

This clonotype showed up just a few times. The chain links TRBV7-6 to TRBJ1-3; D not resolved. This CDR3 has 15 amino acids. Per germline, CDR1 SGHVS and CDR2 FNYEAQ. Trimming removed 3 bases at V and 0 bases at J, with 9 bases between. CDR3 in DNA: TGTGCCAGCAGCTTCCTTTCAGGCTCTGGAAACACCATATATTTT. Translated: CASSFLSGSGNTIYF.

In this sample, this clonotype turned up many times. The CDR3 sequence is CASSPGMGRDEQYF. The CDR3 nucleotides read TGTGCCAGCTCACCAGGTATGGGGAGGGACGAGCAGTACTTC. The J gene is TRBJ2-7, the V gene TRBV18; 7 bases map to TRBD2. This CDR3 is 14 amino acids long. Unmatched junction bases numbered 6, after V lost 2 bases and J lost 5 bases. Looked up from germline, CDR1 is KGHSH and CDR2 is LQKENI.

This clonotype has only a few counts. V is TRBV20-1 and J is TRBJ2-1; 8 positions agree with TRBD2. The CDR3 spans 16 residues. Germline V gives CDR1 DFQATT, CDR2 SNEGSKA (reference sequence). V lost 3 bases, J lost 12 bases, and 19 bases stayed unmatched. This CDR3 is CSASVYSGGGPKGQFF. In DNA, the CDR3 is TGCAGTGCTAGTGTATACTCGGGGGGGGGCCCGAAAGGGCAGTTCTTC.

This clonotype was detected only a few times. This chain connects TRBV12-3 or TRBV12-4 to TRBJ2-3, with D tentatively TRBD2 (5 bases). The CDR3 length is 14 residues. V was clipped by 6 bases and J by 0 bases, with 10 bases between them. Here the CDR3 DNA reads TGTGCCAGCAGCCGCTTAGCGAGCACAGATACGCAGTATTTT. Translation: CASSRLASTDTQYF.

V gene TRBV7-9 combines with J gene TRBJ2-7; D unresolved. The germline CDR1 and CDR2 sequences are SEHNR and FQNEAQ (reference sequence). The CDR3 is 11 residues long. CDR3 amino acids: CAPPCSYEQYF. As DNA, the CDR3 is TGTGCACCTCCGTGCTCCTACGAGCAGTACTTC.

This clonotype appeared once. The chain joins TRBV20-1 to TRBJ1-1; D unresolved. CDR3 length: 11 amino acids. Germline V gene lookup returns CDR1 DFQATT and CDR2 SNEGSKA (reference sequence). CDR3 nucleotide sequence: TGCAGGGCGACAAGGAACACTGAAGCTTTCTTT. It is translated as CRATRNTEAFF.

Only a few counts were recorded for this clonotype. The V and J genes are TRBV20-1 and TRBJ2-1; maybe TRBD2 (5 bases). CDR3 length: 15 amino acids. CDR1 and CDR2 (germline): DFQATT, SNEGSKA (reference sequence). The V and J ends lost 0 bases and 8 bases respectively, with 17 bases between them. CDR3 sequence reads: CSARDSSGSVDEQFF. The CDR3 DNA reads TGCAGTGCTAGAGATTCCAGCGGTAGCGTGGATGAGCAGTTCTTC.

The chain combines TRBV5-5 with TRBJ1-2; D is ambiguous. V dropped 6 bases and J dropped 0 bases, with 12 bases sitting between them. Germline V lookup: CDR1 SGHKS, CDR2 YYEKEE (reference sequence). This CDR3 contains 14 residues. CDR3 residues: CASNFLGSNYGYTF. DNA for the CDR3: TGTGCCAGCAACTTCCTGGGGTCTAACTATGGCTACACCTTC.